The 5 T cell receptor beta chains below come from one sample, sequenced in a study of blood T cell repertoires in COVID-19. Here immunoSEQ multiplex PCR was the method, and the copy in TCRdb shows in-frame clones only, minus some. Of 300,000 or so clones in the sample, roughly nine tenths were seen once. Sample: peripheral blood. These receptors originate from a young woman with COVID-19, enrolled during active disease.

This chain joins TRBV6-6 and TRBJ1-1; 7 bases align to TRBD1. With 5 bases clipped from V and 1 base from J, the junction kept 7 bases outside the gene matches. This CDR3 comprises 15 residues. Germline V gene sequence: CDR1 MNHNY, CDR2 SVGAGI (reference sequence). The CDR3 sequence is CASSDTTGRNTEAFF. The CDR3 coding sequence is TGTGCCAGCAGTGATACGACAGGGAGGAACACTGAAGCTTTCTTT.

The rearrangement links TRBV27 to TRBJ1-5, with 8 bases identical to TRBD1. V was clipped by 5 bases and J by 7 bases; unmatched bases: 10. The CDR3 length is 15 residues. Germline V gene lookup returns CDR1 MNHEY and CDR2 SMNVEV (reference sequence). CDR3 nucleotides: TGTGCCAGCAGTCCCCTCGGACAGGGAGGACAGCCCCAGCATTTT. Translated, it gives CASSPLGQGGQPQHF.

V usage is TRBV5-1 and J usage is TRBJ1-1; 9 bases line up with TRBD1. The germline CDR1 and CDR2 sequences are SGHRS and YFSETQ. This CDR3 has 16 residues. V shed 1 base and J 1 base; nucleotides not matched to a gene: 5. Here the CDR3 reads CASSLSPGQGNTEAFF. The CDR3 region has the DNA TGCGCCAGCAGCTTGAGTCCGGGACAGGGGAACACTGAAGCTTTCTTT.

The V and J genes are TRBV5-4 and TRBJ1-1, with D tentatively TRBD1 (5 bases). Trimming removed 2 bases from V and 8 bases from J, with 16 bases in between. Germline loops: CDR1 SGHNT, CDR2 YYREEE (reference sequence). The CDR3 is 14 amino acids. The CDR3 DNA is TGTGCCAGCAGCTTCCGTAAGGGGTCGGTGGAAGCTTTCTTT. Translated, it gives CASSFRKGSVEAFF.

This chain joins TRBV5-1 and TRBJ2-1, with 11 bases that match TRBD1. The CDR3 runs 22 residues. J lost 0 bases, V lost 2 bases, and 19 bases had no gene match. CDR1 is SGHRS and CDR2 is YFSETQ in the germline V gene. CDR3 nucleotides: TGCGCCAGCAGCTTTAAAGGAGGGAAAGGACAGGGGGCGGTTAGCTCCTACAATGAGCAGTTCTTC. Protein sequence: CASSFKGGKGQGAVSSYNEQFF.